This T cell receptor delta chain was profiled in a study of Vδ1+ human thymocytes. Overall study results and limits: Despite high sort purity, roughly 19% of thymic T cell receptor delta sequences were Vdelta2. In the thymus, TRG and TRD repertoires looked highly polyclonal with Gaussian CDR3 lengths.

Sequences come from RNA converted to cDNA by reverse transcription. CDR3 amplicons came from multiplex PCR with pooled V-gene forward and constant-region reverse primers. TCRdb re-processed the multiplex PCR reads via CATT. This sample has over 45,000 delta-chain clones; approximately 15% occur once, and the top ten carry roughly 0.5%. Germline V gives CDR1 TSWWSYY, CDR2 QGS. The CDR3 has 16 residues. V was trimmed by 4 bases and J by 2 bases, leaving 17 bases between them. Vdelta1+ thymocyte sorts reached between roughly 96% and 99.6% purity. With regard to this clone: Its antigen is still unknown. The same CDR3 arises from other DNA sequences in this sample as well.

The V gene is TRDV1, the J gene TRDJ1; TRDD3 is a possible D gene (6 bases). The sequencing sample was made of Vdelta1+ gamma-delta thymocytes from the thymus. Subset specified: FACS-sorted CD3+ TCRalphabeta- TCRVdelta1+ TCRVdelta2- thymocytes. The source of this sequence is a boy younger than two who had congenital heart surgery. The CDR3, as DNA: TGTGCTCTTGGGGCCTACGAGTACTGGGAAACCGATAAACTCATCTTT. Translated: CALGAYEYWETDKLIF.